This T cell receptor (beta chain) was identified in a study of blood T cell repertoires in COVID-19. In the study overall: There were acute and convalescent COVID-19 samples, and they came from the United States, Italy and Spain.

Per the study methods: Amplification with reference gene primers provided the estimates of nucleated cell counts. Profiled with immunoSEQ multiplex PCR; TCRdb holds only in-frame clones, not every one. That table gives V, J and clone size, and the DNA gave D and trimming. Among fewer than 300,000 clones listed, 85% were seen once. Residents of about two dozen US areas, aged about 18 to 100 years, made up the participants. Cohort placement rested on clinical history that participants reported themselves. The V end was cut by 5 bases, the J end by 0 bases, with 8 bases between. This CDR3 is built from 15 residues. The V gene's germline CDR1 is SGHDN and CDR2 FVKESK.

Sequenced sample: PBMCs or T cells enriched from blood (not recorded which). This chain joins TRBV14 and TRBJ2-6; D is undetermined. The source is a woman aged 45-59 years who had recovered from COVID-19. The CDR3 region is CASSNLRSGANVLTF. The CDR3 nucleotides are TGTGCCAGCAGCAACCTACGCTCTGGGGCCAACGTCCTGACTTTC.